Below are 10 T cell receptor beta chains sequenced from a single sample in a study of T cell responses to AZD1222 COVID-19 vaccine (dated by TCRdb to the early 2020s). The receptor library was made with the immunoSEQ multiplex PCR assay. In TCRdb, the immuneACCESS table is reduced to in-frame sequences with V and J assigned. These tables do not hold every clone; where another copy was compared, an unresolved V gene accounts for under half, and the others remain unexplained. This sample has under 150,000 clones in its table, and approximately 93% of those were observed once. The ten biggest clones cover approximately 3.1% of the sample. This specimen's time point label, interpreted: baseline before first vaccination. Sequenced material: peripheral blood, taken on day 0 of AZD1222 vaccination. Source of these receptors: an adult in good health.

The sample holds a few counts of this clone. The sample has other DNA sequences that encode this CDR3 too. The J gene is TRBJ2-7, the V gene TRBV9; D uncertain. The germline V and J ends were trimmed by 0 bases and 2 bases, with 9 bases remaining between them. Germline CDR1 is SGDLS and CDR2 is YYNGEE. This CDR3 spans 14 amino acids. In DNA, the CDR3 is TGTGCCAGCAGCGTAGATGGACGGACCTACGAGCAGTACTTC. Translated, it gives CASSVDGRTYEQYF.

The chain combines TRBV2 with TRBJ1-2; no firm D call. Trimming left V 6 bases short and J 4 bases short, with 15 bases between. In germline, CDR1 is SNHLY, CDR2 FYNNEI. The CDR3 sequence is 14 residues long. CDR3 coding DNA: TGTGCCAGCAGCGCCGAAGCCGGGAGCTATGGCTACACCTTC. Amino acids: CASSAEAGSYGYTF. Based on the CDR3 plus reference TRBV2 and TRBJ1-2, the full variable domain is EPEVTQTPSHQVTQMGQEVILRCVPISNHLYFYWYRQILGQKVEFLVSFYNNEISEKSEIFDDQFSVERPDGSNFTLKIRSTKLEDSAMYFCASSAEAGSYGYTFGSGTRLTVV.

This chain uses TRBV6-2 or TRBV6-3 with TRBJ2-7; D may correspond to TRBD1 or TRBD2 (5 bases each). Deletions cut 0 bases from V and 3 bases from J, with 9 bases between. This CDR3 contains 14 residues. Germline V CDR1 and CDR2: MNHEY, SVGEGT. The CDR3 bases are TGTGCCAGCAGTTACTCGGGGGTCGGCTACGAGCAGTACTTC. Translated, it gives CASSYSGVGYEQYF.

The CDR3, as DNA: TGTGCCAGCAGCCAACAGAGGAATCAGCCCCAGCATTTT. It yields the protein CASSQQRNQPQHF. The rearrangement joins TRBV3-1 (or the pseudogene TRBV3-2) to TRBJ1-5, with D hard to call. CDR1 is LGHDT and CDR2 is YNNKEL in the germline V gene (reference sequence). The CDR3 is 13 residues long. Trimming took 2 bases from V and 4 from J, leaving 6 bases between them.

This sequence joins TRBV11-2 and TRBJ1-5; TRBD1 is a possible D gene (6 bases). Germline V gene sequence: CDR1 SGHAT, CDR2 FQNNGV. V lost 2 bases, J lost 3 bases, and 11 bases lay in between. This CDR3 is built from 15 residues. The CDR3 DNA reads TGTGCCAGCAGCTTAACCGGGACACCCAATCAGCCCCAGCATTTT. Amino acids: CASSLTGTPNQPQHF.

The chain combines TRBV3-1 (or the pseudogene TRBV3-2) with TRBJ2-1; D unclear. The CDR3 loop spans 15 amino acids. Trimming pared 0 bases from V and 8 bases from J, leaving 14 bases between. Germline CDR1 and CDR2: LGHDT and YNNKEL (reference sequence). CDR3 nucleotide sequence: TGTGCCAGCAGCCAAGATTTCAAGAATCTGGATGAGCAGTTCTTC. This codes for CASSQDFKNLDEQFF.

This clone showed up just once. This sequence joins TRBV10-3 and TRBJ1-1; D perhaps matches TRBD1 (5 bases). Germline CDR1 is ENHRY and CDR2 is SYGVKD. V lost 4 bases and J 1 base, leaving 10 bases between the germline ends. This CDR3 spans 14 amino acids. The DNA of the CDR3 is TGTGCCATCAGTGCGGGAGGGGCGAACACTGAAGCTTTCTTT. Its protein is CAISAGGANTEAFF.

This chain connects TRBV6-4 to TRBJ1-5; D perhaps matches TRBD1 (5 bases). CDR1 and CDR2 from the germline V gene are MRHNA and SNTAGT. The CDR3 length is 15 residues. V dropped 4 bases and J dropped 9 bases, with 19 bases sitting between them. CDR3 nucleotide sequence: TGTGCCAGCAGTGCCACGTCTGGCAGTGGGGCGCCCCAGCATTTT. Encoded protein: CASSATSGSGAPQHF.

The gene calls are TRBV3-1 (or the pseudogene TRBV3-2) and TRBJ1-6; possible D gene TRBD1, 5 bases. V was shortened by 2 bases and J by 0 bases, with 20 bases between the two germline ends. The CDR3 spans 20 residues. Looked up from germline, CDR1 is LGHDT and CDR2 is YNNKEL (reference sequence). The DNA of the CDR3 is TGTGCCAGCAGCCAAAGTAGCAGGAAGGGGCTGATCTCCTATAATTCACCCCTCCACTTT. This codes for CASSQSSRKGLISYNSPLHF.

This clone was picked up one time. V is TRBV5-6 and J is TRBJ2-6; D is uncertain. The germline gives CDR1 SGHDT, CDR2 YYEEEE. CDR3 length: 14 residues. V dropped 2 bases and J dropped 3 bases, with 6 bases sitting between them. CDR3 sequence reads: CASSLKGGANVLTF. The CDR3 DNA is TGTGCCAGCAGCTTAAAGGGTGGGGCCAACGTCCTGACTTTC.